This T cell receptor (beta chain) appears in the sequencing data of a study of cytomegalovirus exposure and HLA in healthy donors. Study results and limitations: Later work found most CMV-associated TCR beta chains apparently HLA-restricted. The authors listed 150 to 200 TCR beta chains as cytomegalovirus-associated. The study reported that TCR beta sequences accurately predicted HLA-A and HLA-B alleles in most subjects. The authors confirmed in vitro that a few CMV-associated chains were specific for CMV antigens.

Use of 60 Vbeta and 13 Jbeta primers characterized the PCR. Profiling relied on immunoSEQ multiplex PCR, and the TCRdb table lists in-frame clones only, not all of them. The table records some 200,000 clones, around 76% of them present only once. Germline lookup yields CDR1 WSHSY and CDR2 SAAADI. With V trimmed by 3 bases and J by 5 bases, 6 bases remained unmatched. The CDR3 totals 14 residues. Details on this clone: Its antigen is unknown.

The source material was PBMCs. The TCR sequence derives from a man between 18 and 29 years old in good health and CMV-seronegative. This chain uses TRBV10-2 with TRBJ1-1; 7 positions agree with TRBD1. The CDR3 sequence: CASSDPGQRTEAFF. The CDR3 bases are TGCGCCAGCAGTGATCCGGGACAGCGGACTGAAGCTTTCTTT.